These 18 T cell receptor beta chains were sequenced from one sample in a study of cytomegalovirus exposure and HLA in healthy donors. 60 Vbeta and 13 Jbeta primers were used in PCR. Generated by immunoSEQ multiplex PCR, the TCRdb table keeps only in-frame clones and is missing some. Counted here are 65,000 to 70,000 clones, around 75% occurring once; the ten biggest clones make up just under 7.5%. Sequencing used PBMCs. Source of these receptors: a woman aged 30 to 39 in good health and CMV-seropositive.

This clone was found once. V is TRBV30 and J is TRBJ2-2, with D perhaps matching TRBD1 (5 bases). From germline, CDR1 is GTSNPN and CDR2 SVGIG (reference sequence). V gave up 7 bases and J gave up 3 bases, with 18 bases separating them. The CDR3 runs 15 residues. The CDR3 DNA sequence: TGTGCCTTTTGGGGCGTAGGAGCGTACACCGGGGAGCTGTTTTTT. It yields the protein CAFWGVGAYTGELFF.

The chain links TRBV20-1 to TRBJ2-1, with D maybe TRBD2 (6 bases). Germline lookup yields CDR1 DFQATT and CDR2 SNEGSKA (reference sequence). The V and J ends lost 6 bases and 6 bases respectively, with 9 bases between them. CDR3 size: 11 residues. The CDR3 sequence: CSAARGNEQFF. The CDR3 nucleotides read TGCAGTGCCGCGCGGGGCAATGAGCAGTTCTTC.

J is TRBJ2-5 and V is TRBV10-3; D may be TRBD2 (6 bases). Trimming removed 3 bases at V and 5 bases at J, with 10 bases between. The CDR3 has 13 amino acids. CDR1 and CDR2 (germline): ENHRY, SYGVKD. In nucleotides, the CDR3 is TGTGCCATCAGTGAAGAGGGGAGGGAGACCCAGTACTTC. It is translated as CAISEEGRETQYF.

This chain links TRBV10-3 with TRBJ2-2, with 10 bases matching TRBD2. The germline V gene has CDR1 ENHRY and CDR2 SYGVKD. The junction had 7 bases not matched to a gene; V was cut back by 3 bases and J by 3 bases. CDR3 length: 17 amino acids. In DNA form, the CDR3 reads TGTGCCATCAGTGAACTAGCGGGAATTGGAGACACCGGGGAGCTGTTTTTT. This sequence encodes CAISELAGIGDTGELFF.

DNA for the CDR3: TGTGCCAGCGGGGGGCCGGGACAGGCTAACTATGGCTACACCTTC. This translates into CASGGPGQANYGYTF. The rearrangement joins TRBV9 to TRBJ1-2; 8 bases are shared with TRBD1. Trimming cost V 7 bases and J 0 bases; bases outside gene matches: 8. Germline V lookup: CDR1 SGDLS, CDR2 YYNGEE. The CDR3 runs 15 residues.

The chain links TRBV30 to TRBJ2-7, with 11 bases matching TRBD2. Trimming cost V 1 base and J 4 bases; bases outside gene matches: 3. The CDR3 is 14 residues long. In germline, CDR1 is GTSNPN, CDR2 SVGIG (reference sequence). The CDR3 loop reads CAWSAGLAGYEQYF. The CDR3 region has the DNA TGTGCCTGGAGTGCCGGACTAGCGGGTTACGAGCAGTACTTC.

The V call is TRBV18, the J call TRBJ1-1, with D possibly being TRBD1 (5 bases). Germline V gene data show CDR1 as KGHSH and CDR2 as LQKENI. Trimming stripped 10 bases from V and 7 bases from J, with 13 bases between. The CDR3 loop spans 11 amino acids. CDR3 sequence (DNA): TGTGCCACCTCGGGGGGGAATGAAGCTTTCTTT. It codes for CATSGGNEAFF.

The CDR3 bases are TGTGCCAGCAGCTTAGAGTGGGCGGGACGCACAGATACGCAGTATTTT. Amino acids: CASSLEWAGRTDTQYF. The chain combines TRBV7-6 with TRBJ2-3, with a possible D match to TRBD2 (6 bases). Per the germline V gene, CDR1 is SGHVS and CDR2 is FNYEAQ. V was pared by 1 base and J by 1 base, with 12 bases between. The CDR3 runs 16 residues. The full variable domain, its missing parts supplied by reference TRBV7-6 and TRBJ2-3, is GAGVSQSPRYKVTKRGQDVALRCDPISGHVSLYWYRQALGQGPEFLTYFNYEAQQDKSGLPNDRFSAERPEGSISTLTIQRTEQRDSAMYRCASSLEWAGRTDTQYFGPGTRLTVL.

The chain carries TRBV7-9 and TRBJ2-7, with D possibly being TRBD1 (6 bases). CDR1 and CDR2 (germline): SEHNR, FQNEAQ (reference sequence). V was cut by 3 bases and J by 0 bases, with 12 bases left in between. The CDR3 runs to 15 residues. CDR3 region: CASSLSQGNSYEQYF. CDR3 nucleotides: TGTGCCAGCAGCTTGTCACAGGGAAACTCCTACGAGCAGTACTTC.

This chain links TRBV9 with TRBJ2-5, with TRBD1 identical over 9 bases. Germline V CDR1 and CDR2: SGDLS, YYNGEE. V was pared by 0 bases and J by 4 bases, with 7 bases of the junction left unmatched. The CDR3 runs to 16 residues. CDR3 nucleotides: TGTGCCAGCAGCGTAGGGCTCCAGGACAGGGGAGAGACCCAGTACTTC. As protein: CASSVGLQDRGETQYF.

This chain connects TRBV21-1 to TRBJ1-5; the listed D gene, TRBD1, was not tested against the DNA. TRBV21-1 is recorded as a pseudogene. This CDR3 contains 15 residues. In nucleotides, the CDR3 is TGTGCCAGCAGCCTCGACAGGGGGAGCAATCAGCCCCAGCATTTT. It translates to CASSLDRGSNQPQHF.

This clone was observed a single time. CDR3 region: CASSPFTGELFF. As DNA, the CDR3 is TGTGCCAGCAGCCCCTTTACCGGGGAGCTGTTTTTT. This rearrangement joins TRBV7-9 to TRBJ2-2; D not resolved. V gave up 5 bases and J gave up 5 bases, with 6 bases separating them. The CDR3 spans 12 residues. The germline gives CDR1 SEHNR, CDR2 FQNEAQ (reference sequence).

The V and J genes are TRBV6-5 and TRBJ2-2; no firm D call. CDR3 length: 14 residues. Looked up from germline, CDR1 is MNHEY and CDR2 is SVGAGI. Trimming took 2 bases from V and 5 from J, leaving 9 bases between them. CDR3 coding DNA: TGTGCCAGCAGTTACGCACTGAATACCGGGGAGCTGTTTTTT. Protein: CASSYALNTGELFF.

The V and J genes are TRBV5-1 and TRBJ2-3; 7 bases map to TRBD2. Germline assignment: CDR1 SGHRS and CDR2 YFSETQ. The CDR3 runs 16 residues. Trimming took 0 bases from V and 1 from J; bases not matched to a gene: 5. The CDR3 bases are TGCGCCAGCAGCTTGGGAGGCGGGAGAGGCACAGATACGCAGTATTTT. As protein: CASSLGGGRGTDTQYF.

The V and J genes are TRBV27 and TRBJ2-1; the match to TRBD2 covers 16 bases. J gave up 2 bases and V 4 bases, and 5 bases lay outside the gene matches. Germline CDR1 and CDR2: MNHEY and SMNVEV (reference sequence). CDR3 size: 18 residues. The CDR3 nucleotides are TGTGCCAGCAGTTCCGGGACTAGCGGGAGGGAGGCCTACAATGAGCAGTTCTTC. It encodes CASSSGTSGREAYNEQFF.

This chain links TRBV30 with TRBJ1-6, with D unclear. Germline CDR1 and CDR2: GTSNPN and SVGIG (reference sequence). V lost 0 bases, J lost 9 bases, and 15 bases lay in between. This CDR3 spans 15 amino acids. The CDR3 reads CAWSVRNPRASPLHF. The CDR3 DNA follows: TGTGCCTGGAGTGTACGAAACCCGAGGGCTTCACCCCTCCACTTT. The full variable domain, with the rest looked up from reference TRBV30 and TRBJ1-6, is SQTIHQWPATLVQPVGSPLSLECTVEGTSNPNLYWYRQAAGRGLQLLFYSVGIGQISSEVPQNLSASRPQDRQFILSSKKLLLSDSGFYLCAWSVRNPRASPLHFGNGTRLTVT.

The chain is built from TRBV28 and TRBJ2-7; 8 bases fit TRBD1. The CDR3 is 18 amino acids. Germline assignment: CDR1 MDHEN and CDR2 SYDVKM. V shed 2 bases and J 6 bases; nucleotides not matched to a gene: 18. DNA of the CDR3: TGTGCCAGCAGTTTACGCTCTTTCTCACGGGACAGGCCCCTCGAGCAGTACTTC. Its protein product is CASSLRSFSRDRPLEQYF.

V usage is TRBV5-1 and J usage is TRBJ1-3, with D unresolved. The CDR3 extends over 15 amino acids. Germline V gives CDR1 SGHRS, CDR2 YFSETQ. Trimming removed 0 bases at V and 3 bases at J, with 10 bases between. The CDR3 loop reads CASSLEGVFGNTIYF. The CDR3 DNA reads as TGCGCCAGCAGCTTGGAAGGAGTATTTGGAAACACCATATATTTT.